These 6 T cell receptor beta chains originate from one sample sequenced in a study of T cells in Graves' hyperthyroidism and ophthalmopathy. Authors of the study amplified TCR beta CDR3 regions from RNA transcripts. With the HTBI primer set, the TCR CDR3 went through a first round of RT-PCR. In TCRdb, the multiplex PCR reads were re-called with MiXCR into one record per CDR3 protein. The table records about 400,000 distinct CDR3 sequences, 15% to 19% of them present only once. The sample comprised blood. These receptors came from a woman younger than 35 with Graves' hyperthyroidism.

This clonotype was seen more than once but under ten times. This chain links TRBV5-6 with TRBJ1-1; 8 bases align to TRBD1. CDR1 is SGHDT, CDR2 YYEEEE, per germline. Trimming at V came to 6 bases and at J to 4 bases, leaving 8 bases not matched to a gene. The CDR3 covers 14 residues. CDR3 sequence: CASTGQGWSTEAFF. CDR3 nucleotides: TGTGCCAGCACCGGACAGGGATGGAGCACTGAAGCTTTCTTT.

This clonotype was counted ten times or more. The J gene is TRBJ1-4, the V gene TRBV12-3 or TRBV12-4; D gene unclear. V shed 4 bases and J shed 0 bases, with 6 bases lying between them. This CDR3 is built from 14 residues. CDR3 sequence: CASSWGATNEKLFF. CDR3 nucleotides: TGTGCCAGCAGTTGGGGTGCAACTAATGAAAAACTGTTTTTT.

In its sample, this clonotype was seen many times. V and J are TRBV10-3 and TRBJ1-2; D gene uncertain. Germline CDR1 and CDR2: ENHRY and SYGVKD. The CDR3 is 13 residues long. Trimming removed 2 bases from V and 8 bases from J, with 12 bases in between. CDR3 amino acids: CAISERQAEGYTF. For the CDR3, the DNA is TGTGCCATCAGTGAGCGGCAAGCAGAAGGCTACACCTTC.

This chain links TRBV11-2 with TRBJ2-1, with 12 bases aligning to TRBD2. The CDR3 totals 15 residues. Germline V CDR1 and CDR2: SGHAT, FQNNGV. Unmatched junction bases numbered 5, after V lost 5 bases and J lost 6 bases. The CDR3, as DNA: TGTGCCAGCAGCCCTAGCGGGAGGGCCGCCAATGAGCAGTTCTTC. As protein: CASSPSGRAANEQFF.

There are many counts of this clonotype. V is TRBV2 and J is TRBJ2-7; possibly TRBD1 for D (6 bases). Trimming took 11 bases from V and 0 from J, leaving 14 bases between them. Germline V gene lookup returns CDR1 SNHLY and CDR2 FYNNEI. There are 13 residues in the CDR3. CDR3 DNA: TGTGCCTCCAGGCCGGACAGCTCCTACGAGCAGTACTTC. It translates to CASRPDSSYEQYF. The full variable domain, in which reference TRBV2 and TRBJ2-7 provide the parts outside the CDR3, is EPEVTQTPSHQVTQMGQEVILRCVPISNHLYFYWYRQILGQKVEFLVSFYNNEISEKSEIFDDQFSVERPDGSNFTLKIRSTKLEDSAMYFCASRPDSSYEQYFGPGTRLTVT.

This clonotype was detected ten times or more. V gene TRBV15 combines with J gene TRBJ2-5, with 8 nucleotides matching TRBD2. Germline V CDR1 and CDR2: LNHNV, YYDKDF (reference sequence). There are 18 residues in the CDR3. J was trimmed by 2 bases and V by 2 bases; bases with no gene match: 13. This CDR3 reads CATSRNPGTSAPQETQYF. The DNA for the CDR3 is TGTGCCACCAGCAGAAACCCCGGGACTAGTGCCCCTCAAGAGACCCAGTACTTC.